This T cell receptor beta chain came from a study of T-cell reconstitution after alpha-beta-depleted transplantation in children. Study outcomes and limitations: Reportedly, only several hundred clones from non-depleted graft cells drove alpha-beta T-cell counts at about two months. Surviving recipient T cells and thymic progenitors underlay high day-60 TCRbeta diversity in some patients. By one year post-transplant, T-cell counts and diversity largely arose from T cells that were newly produced.

Researchers prepared the TCRbeta library using unique molecular identifiers, the study reports. Each CDR3 protein is one row after TCRdb ran MiXCR on the PCR reads. Of nearly 350,000 distinct CDR3 sequences listed, 15% to 20% are singletons. Concerning this clonotype itself: Its antigen is as yet unknown.

This CDR3 is built from 19 residues. Germline V gene data show CDR1 as MDHEN and CDR2 as SYDVKM. Trimming cost V 2 bases and J 0 bases, with 20 bases left between them. This material consisted of PBMCs, mostly from graft donor cells, taken 360 days after TCRalphabeta/CD19-depleted stem cell transplant. This chain joins TRBV28 and TRBJ1-3; no definite D call. This receptor was taken from a male patient aged 2 to 10 who had a stem cell transplant for acute lymphoblastic leukemia, so the T cells may come from the graft donor. CDR3 sequence: CASSLVTLKGSNSGNTIYF. CDR3 in DNA: TGTGCCAGCAGTTTAGTGACACTCAAAGGTTCAAACTCTGGAAACACCATATATTTT.